One sample yielded the 14 T cell receptor beta chains listed below, sequenced in a study of blood T cell repertoires in COVID-19. The table came from immunoSEQ multiplex PCR; TCRdb's copy has only in-frame clones and leaves some out. The table lists 240,000 or so clones, around 81% of them singletons. The sample comprised peripheral blood. Source of these receptors: a man aged 25-45 years who had recovered from COVID-19.

The chain is built from TRBV6-1 and TRBJ1-2; D is ambiguous. Trimming took 1 base from V and 8 from J, leaving 14 bases between them. The CDR3 is made up of 14 amino acids. Germline V lookup: CDR1 MNHNS, CDR2 SASEGT. CDR3 loop: CASSEGSPVTGYTF. DNA for the CDR3: TGTGCCAGCAGTGAAGGGTCGCCGGTAACCGGCTACACCTTC.

V gene TRBV19 combines with J gene TRBJ2-6; TRBD2 is a possible D gene (5 bases). CDR1 and CDR2 (germline): LNHDA, SQIVND (reference sequence). The CDR3 length is 15 residues. Trimming pared 11 bases from V and 0 bases from J, leaving 14 bases between. CDR3 amino acids: CASTPGSSGANVLTF. The CDR3 nucleotides read TGTGCCTCTACCCCGGGGAGCTCTGGGGCCAACGTCCTGACTTTC.

This clone came up a few times. The V and J genes are TRBV27 and TRBJ1-6, with a tentative D call TRBD1 (5 bases). The CDR3 loop spans 14 amino acids. V was clipped by 6 bases and J by 7 bases, with 13 bases between them. Germline V gene sequence: CDR1 MNHEY, CDR2 SMNVEV (reference sequence). Here the CDR3 DNA reads TGTGCCAGCAGGGGACTCTGGATGAATTCACCCCTCCACTTT. Translating gives CASRGLWMNSPLHF.

The chain combines TRBV9 with TRBJ1-2, with 9 nucleotides matching TRBD1. With 3 bases clipped from V and 13 bases from J, the junction kept 4 bases outside the gene matches. From germline, CDR1 is SGDLS and CDR2 YYNGEE. The length of the CDR3 is 11 residues. The DNA for the CDR3 is TGTGCCAGCAGCGAGGGACAGGGAGTCACCTTC. It encodes CASSEGQGVTF.

The gene calls are TRBV2 and TRBJ1-5, with 7 bases fitting TRBD1. The CDR3 loop spans 18 amino acids. The germline CDR1 and CDR2 sequences are SNHLY and FYNNEI. Trimming removed 5 bases from V and 1 base from J; junction bases left unmatched: 14. In DNA form, the CDR3 reads TGTGCCAGCAGTCCTCCCCCGGGACAGACGATAAGCAATCAGCCCCAGCATTTT. It specifies CASSPPPGQTISNQPQHF.

This clone was seen ten or more times. The CDR3 coding sequence is TGTGCCAGCAAATCTAGGGGCGCTTATAATTCACCCCTCCACTTT. Its translation is CASKSRGAYNSPLHF. This chain joins TRBV6-5 and TRBJ1-6, with a tentative D call TRBD1 (5 bases). The V gene lost 7 bases and the J gene lost 4 bases, with 14 bases spanning the gap. Per the germline V gene, CDR1 is MNHEY and CDR2 is SVGAGI. The CDR3 length is 15 residues.

The rearrangement links TRBV19 to TRBJ2-2; D uncertain. Germline V gene data show CDR1 as LNHDA and CDR2 as SQIVND (reference sequence). CDR3 length: 11 residues. The ends were cut back, 6 bases at V and 8 bases at J, with 7 bases in the middle. The CDR3 here is CASSQTGELFF. Written as DNA, the CDR3 is TGTGCCAGTAGCCAGACAGGGGAGCTGTTTTTT.

This rearrangement joins TRBV7-9 to TRBJ2-1; D unresolved. The CDR3 length is 12 residues. V was shortened by 4 bases and J by 9 bases, with 10 bases between the two germline ends. Germline CDR1 is SEHNR and CDR2 is FQNEAQ (reference sequence). DNA of the CDR3: TGTGCCAGCAGCTCCATAGCTGGTGAGCAGTTCTTC. Translation: CASSSIAGEQFF.

V gene TRBV10-3 combines with J gene TRBJ2-3, with 15 positions matching TRBD2. Losses at the gene ends were 6 bases for V and 4 bases for J; bases not matched to a gene: 2. Germline CDR1 ENHRY, CDR2 SYGVKD. The CDR3 is 15 residues long. CDR3 in DNA: TGTGCCATCAGCCGGACTAGCGGGGGGGCAGATACGCAGTATTTT. Its protein is CAISRTSGGADTQYF.

This rearrangement joins TRBV10-3 to TRBJ2-6; 8 positions match TRBD1. The CDR3 extends over 16 amino acids. The germline gives CDR1 ENHRY, CDR2 SYGVKD. Trimming removed 9 bases from V and 3 bases from J; junction bases left unmatched: 10. The CDR3 here is CAIQTGEYFGANVLTF. The DNA for the CDR3 is TGTGCCATTCAGACAGGGGAGTACTTTGGGGCCAACGTCCTGACTTTC.

This clone was detected ten times or more. The chain employs TRBV19 and TRBJ1-2, with a possible D match to TRBD1 (6 bases). Between the trimmed V and J ends, which lost 3 bases and 5 bases, there was a span of 22 bases. Germline V gives CDR1 LNHDA, CDR2 SQIVND (reference sequence). The CDR3 has 17 residues. The CDR3 reads CASSIGGAVDLLYGYTF. The DNA of the CDR3 is TGTGCCAGTAGTATCGGGGGGGCAGTGGATTTGTTATATGGCTACACCTTC.

The chain carries TRBV7-7 and TRBJ2-5; D call uncertain. The V and J ends lost 5 bases and 0 bases respectively, with 13 bases between them. The CDR3 sequence is 15 residues long. Germline CDR1 reads SSHAT; CDR2 reads FNYEAQ (reference sequence). The CDR3 DNA sequence: TGTGCCAGCAGCCCCAGTGGTCAGTACCAAGAGACCCAGTACTTC. It is translated as CASSPSGQYQETQYF. Filled out from reference TRBV7-7 and TRBJ2-5, the complete variable domain reads GAGVSQSPRYKVTKRGQDVTLRCDPISSHATLYWYQQALGQGPEFLTYFNYEAQPDKSGLPSDRFSAERPEGSISTLTIQRTEQRDSAMYRCASSPSGQYQETQYFGPGTRLLVL.

This clone has only a few counts. The rearrangement links TRBV3-1 (or the pseudogene TRBV3-2) to TRBJ1-3; a weak D match, TRBD1 (6 bases). With 1 base removed from V and 2 bases from J, the gap between germline ends came to 9 bases. Germline V lookup: CDR1 LGHDT, CDR2 YNNKEL (reference sequence). This CDR3 has 15 residues. CDR3 region: CASSQGNRAGNTIYF. CDR3 in DNA: TGTGCCAGCAGCCAAGGGAACAGGGCTGGAAACACCATATATTTT.

This sequence joins TRBV6-1 and TRBJ1-1; D possibly corresponds to TRBD1 (6 bases). V dropped 3 bases and J dropped 11 bases, with 13 bases sitting between them. This CDR3 spans 12 amino acids. Germline V CDR1 and CDR2: MNHNS, SASEGT. The chain's CDR3 is CASSDRQAGAFF. The CDR3 DNA sequence: TGTGCCAGCAGTGACCGACAGGCCGGGGCTTTCTTT.